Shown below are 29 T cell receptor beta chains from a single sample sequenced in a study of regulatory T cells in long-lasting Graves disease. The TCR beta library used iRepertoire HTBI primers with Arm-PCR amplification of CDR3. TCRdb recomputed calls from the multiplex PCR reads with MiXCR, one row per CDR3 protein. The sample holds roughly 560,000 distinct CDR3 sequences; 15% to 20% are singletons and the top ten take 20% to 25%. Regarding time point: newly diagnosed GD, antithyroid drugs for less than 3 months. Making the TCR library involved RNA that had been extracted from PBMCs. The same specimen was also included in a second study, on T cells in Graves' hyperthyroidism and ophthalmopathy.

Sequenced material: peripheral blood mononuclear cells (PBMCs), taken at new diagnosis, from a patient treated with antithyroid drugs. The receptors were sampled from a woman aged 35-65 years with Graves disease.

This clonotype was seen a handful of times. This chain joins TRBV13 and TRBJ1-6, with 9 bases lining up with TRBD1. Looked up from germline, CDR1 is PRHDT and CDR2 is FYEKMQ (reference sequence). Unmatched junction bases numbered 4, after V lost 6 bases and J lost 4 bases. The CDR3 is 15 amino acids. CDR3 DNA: TGTGCCAGCAGAGCCGGGACAGGGTATAATTCACCCCTCCACTTT. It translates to CASRAGTGYNSPLHF.

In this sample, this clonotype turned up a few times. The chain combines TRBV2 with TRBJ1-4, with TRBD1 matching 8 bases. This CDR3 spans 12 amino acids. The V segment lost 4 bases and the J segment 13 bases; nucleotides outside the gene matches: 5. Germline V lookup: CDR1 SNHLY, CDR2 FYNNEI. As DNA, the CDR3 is TGTGCCAGCAGTGCGACCGACAGGGGACTGTTTTTT. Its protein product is CASSATDRGLFF. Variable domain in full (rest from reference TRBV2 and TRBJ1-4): EPEVTQTPSHQVTQMGQEVILRCVPISNHLYFYWYRQILGQKVEFLVSFYNNEISEKSEIFDDQFSVERPDGSNFTLKIRSTKLEDSAMYFCASSATDRGLFFGSGTQLSVL.

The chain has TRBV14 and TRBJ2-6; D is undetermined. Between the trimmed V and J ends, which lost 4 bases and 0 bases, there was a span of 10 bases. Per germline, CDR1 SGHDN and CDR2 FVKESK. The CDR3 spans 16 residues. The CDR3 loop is CASSLPRYSGANVLTF. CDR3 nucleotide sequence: TGTGCCAGCAGCCTCCCACGGTACTCTGGGGCCAACGTCCTGACTTTC.

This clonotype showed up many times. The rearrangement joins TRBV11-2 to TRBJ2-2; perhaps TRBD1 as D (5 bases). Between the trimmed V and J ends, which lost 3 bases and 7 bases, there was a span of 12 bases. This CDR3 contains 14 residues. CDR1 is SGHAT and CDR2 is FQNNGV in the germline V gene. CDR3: CASSFSTGGGELFF. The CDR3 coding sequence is TGTGCCAGCAGCTTTAGTACAGGCGGCGGGGAGCTGTTTTTT.

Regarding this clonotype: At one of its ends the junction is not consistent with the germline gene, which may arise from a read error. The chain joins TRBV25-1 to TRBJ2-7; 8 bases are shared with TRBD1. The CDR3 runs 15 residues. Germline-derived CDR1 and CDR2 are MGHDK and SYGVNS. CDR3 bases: TGTGCCGGCAGCATAGGGACAGGAGACTCCTACGAGCAGTACTTC. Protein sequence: CAGSIGTGDSYEQYF.

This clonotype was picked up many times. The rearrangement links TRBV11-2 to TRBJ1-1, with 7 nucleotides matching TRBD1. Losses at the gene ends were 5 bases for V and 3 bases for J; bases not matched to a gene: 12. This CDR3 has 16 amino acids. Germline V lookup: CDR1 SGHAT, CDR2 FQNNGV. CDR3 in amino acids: CASSLLRTGLHTEAFF. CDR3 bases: TGTGCCAGCAGCCTACTCCGGACAGGATTGCACACTGAAGCTTTCTTT.

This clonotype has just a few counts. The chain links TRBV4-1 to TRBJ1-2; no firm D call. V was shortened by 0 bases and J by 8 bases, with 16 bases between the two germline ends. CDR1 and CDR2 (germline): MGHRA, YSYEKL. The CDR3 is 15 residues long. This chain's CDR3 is CASSQEPALFGGYTF. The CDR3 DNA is TGCGCCAGCAGCCAAGAACCCGCGCTTTTTGGGGGCTACACCTTC.

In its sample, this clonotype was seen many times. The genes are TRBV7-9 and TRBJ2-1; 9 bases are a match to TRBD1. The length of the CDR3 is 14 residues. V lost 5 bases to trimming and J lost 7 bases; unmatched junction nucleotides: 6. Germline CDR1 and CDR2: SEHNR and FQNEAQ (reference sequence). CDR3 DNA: TGTGCCAGCAGCCCGGGACAGGGTGAAAATGAGCAGTTCTTC. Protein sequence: CASSPGQGENEQFF.

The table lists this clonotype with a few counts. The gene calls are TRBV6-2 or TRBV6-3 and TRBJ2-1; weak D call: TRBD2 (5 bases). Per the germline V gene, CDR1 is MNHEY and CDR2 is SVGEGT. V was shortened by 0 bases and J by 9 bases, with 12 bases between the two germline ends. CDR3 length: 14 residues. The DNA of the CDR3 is TGTGCCAGCAGTTACTCTGTGAGGGAGTTTGAGCAGTTCTTC. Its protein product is CASSYSVREFEQFF.

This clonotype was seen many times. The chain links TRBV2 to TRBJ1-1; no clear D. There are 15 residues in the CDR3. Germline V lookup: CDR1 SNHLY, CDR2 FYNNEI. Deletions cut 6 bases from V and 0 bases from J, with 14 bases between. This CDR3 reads CASRTTVALNTEAFF. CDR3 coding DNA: TGTGCCAGCAGAACGACGGTTGCTTTGAACACTGAAGCTTTCTTT.

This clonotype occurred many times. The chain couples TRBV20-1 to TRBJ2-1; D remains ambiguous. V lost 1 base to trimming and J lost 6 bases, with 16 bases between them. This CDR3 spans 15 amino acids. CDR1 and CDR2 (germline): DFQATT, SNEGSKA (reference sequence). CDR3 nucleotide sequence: TGCAGTGCTAGAGTCCTTCCTTATCCCACCAATGAGCAGTTCTTC. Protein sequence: CSARVLPYPTNEQFF.

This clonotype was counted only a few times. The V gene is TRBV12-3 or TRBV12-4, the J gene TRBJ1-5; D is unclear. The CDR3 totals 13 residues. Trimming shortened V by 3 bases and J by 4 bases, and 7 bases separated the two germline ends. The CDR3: CASSFQWNQPQHF. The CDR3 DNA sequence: TGTGCCAGCAGTTTTCAGTGGAATCAGCCCCAGCATTTT.

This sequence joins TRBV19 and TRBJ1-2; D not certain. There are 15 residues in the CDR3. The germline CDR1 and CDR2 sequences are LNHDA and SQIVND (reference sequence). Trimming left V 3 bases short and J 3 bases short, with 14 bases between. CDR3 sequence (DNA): TGTGCCAGTAGTATTGAGGAACGACGGCACTATGGCTACACCTTC. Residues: CASSIEERRHYGYTF.

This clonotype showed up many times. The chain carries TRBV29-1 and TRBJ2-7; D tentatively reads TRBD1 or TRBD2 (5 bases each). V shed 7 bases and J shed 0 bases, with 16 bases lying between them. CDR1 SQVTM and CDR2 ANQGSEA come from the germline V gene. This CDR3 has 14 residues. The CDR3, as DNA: TGCAGCGCAACCGGGACCCTATCCTCCTACGAGCAGTACTTC. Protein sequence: CSATGTLSSYEQYF.

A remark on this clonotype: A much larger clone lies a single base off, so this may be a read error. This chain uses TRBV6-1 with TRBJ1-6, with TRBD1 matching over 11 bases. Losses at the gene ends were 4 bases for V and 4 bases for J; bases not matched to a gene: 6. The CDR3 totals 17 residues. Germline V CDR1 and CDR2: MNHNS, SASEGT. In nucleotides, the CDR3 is TGTGCCAGCAGTGCGGACAGGGGGCGCGGGTATAATTCACCCCTCCACTTT. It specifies CASSADRGRGYNSPLHF.

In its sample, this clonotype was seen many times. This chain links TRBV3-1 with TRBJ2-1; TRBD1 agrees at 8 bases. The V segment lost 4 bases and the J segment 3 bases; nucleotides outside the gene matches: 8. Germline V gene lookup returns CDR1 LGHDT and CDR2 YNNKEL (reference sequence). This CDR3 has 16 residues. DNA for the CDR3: TGTGCCAGCAGCCCTCCCGGACAGGGCGTCTACAATGAGCAGTTCTTC. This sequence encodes CASSPPGQGVYNEQFF.

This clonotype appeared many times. The CDR3 spells CASSFLSEQFF. For the CDR3, the DNA is TGCGCCAGCAGCTTCTTAAGTGAGCAGTTCTTC. This rearrangement joins TRBV5-1 to TRBJ2-1, with unresolved D. The V gene's germline CDR1 is SGHRS and CDR2 YFSETQ. Trimming left V 2 bases short and J 9 bases short, with 6 bases between. The CDR3 has 11 amino acids.

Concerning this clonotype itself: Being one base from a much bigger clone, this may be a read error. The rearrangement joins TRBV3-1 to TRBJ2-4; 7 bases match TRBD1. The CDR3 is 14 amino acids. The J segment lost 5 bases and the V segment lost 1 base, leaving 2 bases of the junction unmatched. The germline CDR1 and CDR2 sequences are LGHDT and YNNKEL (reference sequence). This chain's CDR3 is CASSQGGGQNIQYF. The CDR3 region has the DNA TGTGCCAGCAGCCAAGGAGGGGGCCAAAACATTCAGTACTTC.

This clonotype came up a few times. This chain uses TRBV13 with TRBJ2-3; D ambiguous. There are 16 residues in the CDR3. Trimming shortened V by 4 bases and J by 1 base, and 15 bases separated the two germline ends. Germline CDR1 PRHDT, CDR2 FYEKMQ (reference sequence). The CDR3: CASSSPTESGTDTQYF. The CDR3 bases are TGTGCCAGCAGCTCCCCGACCGAATCGGGCACAGATACGCAGTATTTT.

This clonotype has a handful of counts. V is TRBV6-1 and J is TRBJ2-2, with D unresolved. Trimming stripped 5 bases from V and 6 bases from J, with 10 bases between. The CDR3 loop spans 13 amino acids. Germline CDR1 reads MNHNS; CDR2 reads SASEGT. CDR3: CASSLSIPGELFF. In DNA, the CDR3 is TGTGCCAGCAGTCTTAGTATCCCCGGGGAGCTGTTTTTT.

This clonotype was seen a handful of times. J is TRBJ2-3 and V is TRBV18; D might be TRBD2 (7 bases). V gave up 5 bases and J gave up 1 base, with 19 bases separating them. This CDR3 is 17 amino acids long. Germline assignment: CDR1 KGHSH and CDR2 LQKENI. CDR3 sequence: CASSFAGAERGTDTQYF. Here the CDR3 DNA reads TGTGCCAGCTCATTTGCGGGGGCGGAGCGGGGCACAGATACGCAGTATTTT.

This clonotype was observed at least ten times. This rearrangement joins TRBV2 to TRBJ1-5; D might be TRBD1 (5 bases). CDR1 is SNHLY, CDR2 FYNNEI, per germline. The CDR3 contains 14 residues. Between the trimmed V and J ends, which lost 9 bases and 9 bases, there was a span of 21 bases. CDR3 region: CASKGTPDNGPQHF. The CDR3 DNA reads TGTGCCAGTAAAGGGACTCCCGACAATGGGCCCCAGCATTTT.

In DNA form, the CDR3 reads TGCAGTGCCCGACTAGCGGGGGCTCAGTACTTC. It codes for CSARLAGAQYF. The rearrangement joins TRBV20-1 to TRBJ2-5; 12 bases are shared with TRBD2. V lost 6 bases and J lost 11; bases outside the gene matches: 4. The germline V gene encodes CDR1 DFQATT and CDR2 SNEGSKA (reference sequence). The CDR3 is made up of 11 amino acids.

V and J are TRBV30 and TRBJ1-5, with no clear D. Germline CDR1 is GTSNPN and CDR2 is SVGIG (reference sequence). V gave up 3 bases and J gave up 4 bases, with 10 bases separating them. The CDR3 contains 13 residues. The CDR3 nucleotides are TGTGCCTGGAGCGTAATGGAAAATCAGCCCCAGCATTTT. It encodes CAWSVMENQPQHF.

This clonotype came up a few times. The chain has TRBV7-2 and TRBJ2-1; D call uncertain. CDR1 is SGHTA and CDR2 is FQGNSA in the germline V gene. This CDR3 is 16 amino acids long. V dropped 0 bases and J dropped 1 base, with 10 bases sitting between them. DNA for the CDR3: TGTGCCAGCAGCTTAGCATGGATAGGTTCCTACAATGAGCAGTTCTTC. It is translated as CASSLAWIGSYNEQFF.

The CDR3 DNA follows: TGTGCCAGCAGCGTAGGGGGGGTAACCTCTGGCTACACCTTC. It encodes CASSVGGVTSGYTF. The V gene is TRBV9, the J gene TRBJ1-2, with a weak D call TRBD1 (5 bases). This CDR3 has 14 residues. CDR1 SGDLS and CDR2 YYNGEE come from the germline V gene. V lost 0 bases and J 7 bases, leaving 13 bases between the germline ends. The variable domain in full, with the rest retrieved from reference TRBV9 and TRBJ1-2, is DSGVTQTPKHLITATGQRVTLRCSPRSGDLSVYWYQQSLDQGLQFLIQYYNGEERAKGNILERFSAQQFPDLHSELNLSSLELGDSALYFCASSVGGVTSGYTFGSGTRLTVV.

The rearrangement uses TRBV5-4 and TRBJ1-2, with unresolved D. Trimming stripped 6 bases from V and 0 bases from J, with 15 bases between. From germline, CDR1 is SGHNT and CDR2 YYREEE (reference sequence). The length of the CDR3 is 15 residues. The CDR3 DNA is TGTGCCAGCACCCTGAGGAGCACCACTAACTATGGCTACACCTTC. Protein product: CASTLRSTTNYGYTF.

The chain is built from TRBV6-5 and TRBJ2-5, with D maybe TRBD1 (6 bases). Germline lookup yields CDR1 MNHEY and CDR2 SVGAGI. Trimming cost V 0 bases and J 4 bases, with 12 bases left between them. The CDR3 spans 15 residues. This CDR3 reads CASSYSNWGRETQYF. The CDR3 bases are TGTGCCAGCAGTTACTCGAATTGGGGGCGAGAGACCCAGTACTTC.

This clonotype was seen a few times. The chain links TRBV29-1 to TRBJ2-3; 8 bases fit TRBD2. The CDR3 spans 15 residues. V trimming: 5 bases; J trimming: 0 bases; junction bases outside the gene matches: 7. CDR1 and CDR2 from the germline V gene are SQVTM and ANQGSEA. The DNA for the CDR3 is TGCAGCGTTAATATAGCGGGGCAGAGCACAGATACGCAGTATTTT. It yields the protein CSVNIAGQSTDTQYF.